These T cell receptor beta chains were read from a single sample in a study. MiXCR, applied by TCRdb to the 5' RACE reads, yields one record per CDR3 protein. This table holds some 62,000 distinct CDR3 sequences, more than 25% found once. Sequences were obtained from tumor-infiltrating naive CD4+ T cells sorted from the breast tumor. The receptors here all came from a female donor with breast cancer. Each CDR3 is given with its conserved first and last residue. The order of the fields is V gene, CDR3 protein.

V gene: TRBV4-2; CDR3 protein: CASSLNSRTDTQYF
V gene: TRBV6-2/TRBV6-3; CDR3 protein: CASSYTPGQGKTGELFF
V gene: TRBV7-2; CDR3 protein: CAGSPSTIEAFF
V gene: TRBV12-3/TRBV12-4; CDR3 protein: CASSLIGGRGNQPQHF
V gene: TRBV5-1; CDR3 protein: CASSDQVQDLEQYF
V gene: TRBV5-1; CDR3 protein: CASSLRGPHNEQFF
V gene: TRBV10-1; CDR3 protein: CASSDKTESGTQYF
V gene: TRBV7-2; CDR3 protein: CASSPTPWVEETQYF
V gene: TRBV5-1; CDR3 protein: CASSGGAGESYNEQFF
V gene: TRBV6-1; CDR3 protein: CASSERQGAHEQYF
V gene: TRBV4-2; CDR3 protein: CASSQDAASGAYNEQFF
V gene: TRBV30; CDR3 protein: CAWRVNYYTEAFF
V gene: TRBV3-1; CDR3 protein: CASSQGPAGGHNEQFF
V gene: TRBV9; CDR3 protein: CASSTPRAEGSRDTQYF
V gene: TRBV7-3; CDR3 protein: CASSYVGGETQYF
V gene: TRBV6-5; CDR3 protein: CASSYSGSPSSEQYF
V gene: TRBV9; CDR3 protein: CASSDRLAGGLETQYF
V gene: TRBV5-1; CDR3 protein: CASSLYGNYGYTF
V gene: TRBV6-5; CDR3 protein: CASIKQGASGAFF
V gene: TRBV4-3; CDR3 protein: CASSLGRGWEGEKLFF
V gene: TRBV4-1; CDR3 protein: CASSQESSGRASYNEQFF
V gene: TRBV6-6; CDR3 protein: CATWRPNTQYF
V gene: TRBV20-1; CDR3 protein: CSARPPKGQGANEQFF
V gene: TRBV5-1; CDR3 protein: CASSPYQETQYF
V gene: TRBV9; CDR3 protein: CASSEAPTSGIETQYF
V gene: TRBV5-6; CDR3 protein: CASSSGLVGEQYF
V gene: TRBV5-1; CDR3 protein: CASNPNPNTGELFF
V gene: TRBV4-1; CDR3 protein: CASSQRSRTTYNSPLHF
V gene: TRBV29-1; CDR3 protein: CSVAGGNIQYF
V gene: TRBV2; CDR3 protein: CASSEIGTQYF
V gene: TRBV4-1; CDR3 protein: CASSYTGQGKGYTF
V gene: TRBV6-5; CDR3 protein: CASSRLGGSTGELFF
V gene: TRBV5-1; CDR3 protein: CAGSTGQGYTGELFF
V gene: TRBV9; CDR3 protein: CASSGPSDRNTEAFF
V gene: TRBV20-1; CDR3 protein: CSASVRLGGYTF
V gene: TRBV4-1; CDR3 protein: CASSQGGLAGRRSYEQYF
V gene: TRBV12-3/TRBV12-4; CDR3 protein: CASSLGASGRGDTQYF
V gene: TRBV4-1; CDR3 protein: CASSQDLMGAGAETQYF
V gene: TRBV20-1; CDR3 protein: CSAQTGLAGTGIF
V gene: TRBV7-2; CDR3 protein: CASSLMDPRTDTQYF
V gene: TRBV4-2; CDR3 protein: CASSQGGTNEKLFF